This T cell receptor (beta chain) was captured in a study of T cell responses to AZD1222 COVID-19 vaccine. The assay was immunoSEQ multiplex PCR, and TCRdb's table has in-frame clones only and misses some. The sample includes approximately 74,000 clones, 70% to 90% of them seen just once. This clone was seen a handful of times. V lost 4 bases and J lost 4, with 4 bases in between. Germline CDR1 SEHNR, CDR2 FQNEAQ (reference sequence). The length of the CDR3 is 11 residues. Analyses pooled second doses at about 4 or about 12 weeks. This TCR derives from an adult who received the AZD1222 COVID-19 vaccine. The sample consisted of peripheral blood, taken 28 days after the second AZD1222 dose. The chain joins TRBV7-9 to TRBJ1-1; D unresolved. The CDR3 region is CASSSSTEAFF. The DNA for the CDR3 is TGTGCCAGCAGCTCGAGCACTGAAGCTTTCTTT.